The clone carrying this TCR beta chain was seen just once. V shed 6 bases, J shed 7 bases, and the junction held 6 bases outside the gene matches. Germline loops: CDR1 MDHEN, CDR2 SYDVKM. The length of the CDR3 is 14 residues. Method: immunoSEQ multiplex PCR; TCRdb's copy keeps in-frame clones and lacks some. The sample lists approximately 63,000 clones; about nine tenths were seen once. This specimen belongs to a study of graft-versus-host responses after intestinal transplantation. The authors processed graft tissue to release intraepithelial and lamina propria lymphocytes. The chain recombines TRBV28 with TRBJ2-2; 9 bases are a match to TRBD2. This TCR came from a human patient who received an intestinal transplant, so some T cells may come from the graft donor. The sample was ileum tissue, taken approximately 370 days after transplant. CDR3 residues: CASRRTSAGGELFF. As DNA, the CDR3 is TGTGCCAGCAGGAGGACTAGCGCGGGCGGGGAGCTGTTTTTT.